One sample yielded the 26 T cell receptor beta chains listed below, sequenced in a study of post-analysis software for immune sequencing data. Antigens for these TCRs are unknown. Overall study findings and caveats: Higher frequency in patients than in controls was seen for five TRBV segments, with TRBV5-6, TRBV5-1 and TRBV20-1 among them.

Built from TCR beta cDNA, the libraries had unique molecular identifiers in them. TCRdb passed the PCR reads through MiXCR, listing each CDR3 protein once. The profile shows over 300,000 distinct CDR3 sequences, around a third of them singletons. The sample comprised blood. The origin of the receptors is a girl aged 10 to 17 with multiple sclerosis.

Only a few counts were recorded for this clonotype. The chain combines TRBV7-2 with TRBJ2-4, with D perhaps given as TRBD1 or TRBD2 (5 bases each). This CDR3 has 16 residues. V was cut by 5 bases and J by 2 bases, with 16 bases left in between. Germline V gives CDR1 SGHTA, CDR2 FQGNSA. This CDR3 reads CASSQGPRTTKNIQYF. The CDR3, as DNA: TGTGCCAGCAGCCAGGGACCTCGCACGACCAAAAACATTCAGTACTTC.

This clonotype was seen a few times. The chain carries TRBV7-9 and TRBJ2-5; the D gene could be TRBD1 or TRBD2 (5 bases each). V shed 4 bases and J shed 0 bases, with 9 bases lying between them. Germline V gene sequence: CDR1 SEHNR, CDR2 FQNEAQ (reference sequence). CDR3 size: 14 residues. The CDR3 region is CASSWGTYQETQYF. CDR3 sequence (DNA): TGTGCCAGCAGCTGGGGGACGTACCAAGAGACCCAGTACTTC.

The J gene is TRBJ1-6, the V gene TRBV6-5; D call uncertain. The CDR3 has 16 amino acids. Germline CDR1 is MNHEY and CDR2 is SVGAGI. V gave up 3 bases and J gave up 3 bases, with 12 bases separating them. The CDR3 sequence: CASSYNPPDYNSPLHF. The CDR3 nucleotides read TGTGCCAGCAGTTATAACCCTCCGGACTATAATTCACCCCTCCACTTT.

This rearrangement joins TRBV27 to TRBJ2-1, with 9 bases aligning to TRBD1. Germline CDR1 MNHEY, CDR2 SMNVEV (reference sequence). J lost 7 bases, V lost 6 bases, and 4 bases had no gene match. This CDR3 is built from 13 residues. The CDR3 DNA is TGTGCCAGCAGGCTACAGGGGGCTAATGAGCAGTTCTTC. Translating gives CASRLQGANEQFF.

Turning to this clonotype: A junction boundary mismatches the germline segment, possibly from a read error. The rearrangement uses TRBV11-3 and TRBJ2-4; 7 positions agree with TRBD1. Per the germline V gene, CDR1 is SGHNT and CDR2 is YENEEA. This CDR3 comprises 18 residues. CDR3 bases: TGTGCCAGCAGTTTAGATGGGCTTTCGAGGGGGCTCGAGAACATTCAGTACTTC. Its protein product is CASSLDGLSRGLENIQYF.

This CDR3 is CATSGGNHYGYTF. DNA for the CDR3: TGTGCCACCAGCGGGGGGAATCACTATGGCTACACCTTC. The rearrangement links TRBV24-1 to TRBJ1-2; weak D call: TRBD1 (5 bases). CDR1 is KGHDR, CDR2 SFDVKD, per germline. This CDR3 contains 13 residues. Trimming removed 7 bases from V and 3 bases from J, with 11 bases in between.

The chain couples TRBV20-1 to TRBJ2-7; D is ambiguous. V lost 2 bases, J lost 0 bases, and 11 bases lay in between. Germline CDR1 DFQATT, CDR2 SNEGSKA (reference sequence). The CDR3 has 14 residues. The CDR3 spells CSARSQISSYEQYF. The CDR3 nucleotides are TGCAGTGCTAGAAGTCAGATAAGCTCCTACGAGCAGTACTTC.

Ten or more counts support this clonotype. The chain carries TRBV10-2 and TRBJ2-7; TRBD1 or TRBD2 may be the D gene (5 bases each). The CDR3 has 15 amino acids. Trimming removed 3 bases at V and 1 base at J, with 13 bases between. The germline gives CDR1 WSHSY, CDR2 SAAADI. As DNA, the CDR3 is TGCGCCAGCAGTGACATCGGGACCGGATCCTACGAGCAGTACTTC. This gives the protein CASSDIGTGSYEQYF.

This clonotype was counted a few times. The V call is TRBV13, the J call TRBJ1-1; D unresolved. Germline CDR1 PRHDT, CDR2 FYEKMQ (reference sequence). The CDR3 sequence is 13 residues long. Trimming cost V 5 bases and J 2 bases, with 9 bases left between them. In DNA form, the CDR3 reads TGTGCCAGCAGCCCCGGGAGCAACACTGAAGCTTTCTTT. This translates into CASSPGSNTEAFF.

To note about this clonotype: A much larger clonotype is one base distant, so this may be a read error. The chain has TRBV5-6 and TRBJ2-7; D is uncertain. In germline, CDR1 is SGHDT, CDR2 YYEEEE. Trimming took off 3 bases at V and 2 bases at J, with 12 bases between the two ends. The CDR3 spans 14 residues. CDR3 in DNA: TGTGCCAGCAGCTGGGCTTCCCGGACCTACGAGCAGTACTTC. It specifies CASSWASRTYEQYF.

This chain uses TRBV6-1 with TRBJ1-5; no clear D. Germline CDR1 MNHNS, CDR2 SASEGT. Deletions cut 6 bases from V and 9 bases from J, with 15 bases between. This CDR3 contains 13 residues. CDR3 in DNA: TGTGCCAGCAGGGTACTGGGCCAAGGGCCCCAGCATTTT. It codes for CASRVLGQGPQHF.

This sequence joins TRBV28 and TRBJ2-5; possible D gene TRBD1, 5 bases. The germline CDR1 and CDR2 sequences are MDHEN and SYDVKM. The CDR3 loop spans 14 amino acids. V lost 8 bases, J lost 1 base, and 14 bases lay in between. CDR3 nucleotide sequence: TGTGCCAGCCGAGGTAGACAGATCCAAGAGACCCAGTACTTC. Protein: CASRGRQIQETQYF. Drawing the rest from reference TRBV28 and TRBJ2-5, the complete variable domain is DVKVTQSSRYLVKRTGEKVFLECVQDMDHENMFWYRQDPGLGLRLIYFSYDVKMKEKGDIPEGYSVSREKKERFSLILESASTNQTSMYLCASRGRQIQETQYFGPGTRLLVL.

This clonotype was picked up a small number of times. The chain couples TRBV4-1 to TRBJ2-2, with D perhaps TRBD1 or TRBD2 (5 bases each). The CDR3 has 18 amino acids. V lost 0 bases to trimming and J lost 5 bases, with 19 bases between them. CDR1 and CDR2 (germline): MGHRA, YSYEKL. CDR3 sequence reads: CASSQDRDRLSGTGELFF. Written as DNA, the CDR3 is TGCGCCAGCAGCCAAGATAGGGACCGTCTTTCAGGGACCGGGGAGCTGTTTTTT.

This clonotype was seen only a few times. V and J are TRBV5-5 and TRBJ1-5; D is uncertain. Trimming removed 0 bases at V and 4 bases at J, with 14 bases between. The CDR3 loop spans 16 amino acids. CDR1 is SGHKS and CDR2 is YYEKEE in the germline V gene (reference sequence). The CDR3 loop is CASSLGQSAWNQPQHF. The DNA of the CDR3 is TGTGCCAGCAGCTTGGGGCAATCGGCATGGAATCAGCCCCAGCATTTT.

CDR3 residues: CSARDSGTTKQETQYF. For the CDR3, the DNA is TGCAGTGCTAGAGACTCAGGGACCACCAAACAAGAGACCCAGTACTTC. This sequence joins TRBV20-1 and TRBJ2-5; the D call may be TRBD1 or TRBD2 (5 bases each). The CDR3 spans 16 residues. Germline assignment: CDR1 DFQATT and CDR2 SNEGSKA (reference sequence). The germline V and J ends were trimmed by 0 bases and 2 bases, with 16 bases remaining between them.

This chain connects TRBV27 to TRBJ2-7; tentatively, D is TRBD2 (6 bases). CDR3 length: 16 amino acids. The germline V gene encodes CDR1 MNHEY and CDR2 SMNVEV (reference sequence). The germline V and J ends were trimmed by 3 bases and 10 bases, with 25 bases remaining between them. The CDR3 nucleotides read TGTGCCAGCAGTTTCGGGGGAACTAGCATCCCAGAGATCCAGTACTTC. The encoded protein is CASSFGGTSIPEIQYF.

The sample holds a few counts of this clonotype. This sequence joins TRBV7-8 and TRBJ1-1; the D gene is possibly TRBD1 (6 bases). This CDR3 has 13 residues. Deletions cut 1 base from V and 3 bases from J, with 6 bases between. Germline CDR1 SGHVS, CDR2 FQNEAQ. Here the CDR3 reads CASSLDRDTEAFF. The CDR3 nucleotides read TGTGCCAGCAGCTTAGACAGGGACACTGAAGCTTTCTTT.

The rearrangement links TRBV7-2 to TRBJ1-4, with D perhaps matching TRBD1 (6 bases). The CDR3 is 14 residues long. Germline CDR1 SGHTA, CDR2 FQGNSA. The V and J ends lost 2 bases and 7 bases respectively, with 11 bases between them. In DNA, the CDR3 is TGTGCCAGCAGCTTAAACAGGGCAGGTGAAAAACTGTTTTTT. This codes for CASSLNRAGEKLFF.

This clonotype was found a few times. V gene TRBV27 combines with J gene TRBJ2-1; perhaps TRBD1 as D (6 bases). Between the trimmed V and J ends, which lost 6 bases and 1 base, there was a span of 13 bases. CDR1 and CDR2 from the germline V gene are MNHEY and SMNVEV (reference sequence). CDR3 length: 15 residues. In nucleotides, the CDR3 is TGTGCCAGCAGAGGGGGTGACCAATCCTACAATGAGCAGTTCTTC. Its protein product is CASRGGDQSYNEQFF.

The chain links TRBV6-2 or TRBV6-3 to TRBJ2-1; 11 bases fit TRBD2. Germline V gene data show CDR1 as MNHEY and CDR2 as SVGEGT. The CDR3 has 15 residues. Unmatched junction bases numbered 1, after V lost 2 bases and J lost 4 bases. In DNA, the CDR3 is TGTGCCAGCAGTTACGGGACTAGCGGATACAATGAGCAGTTCTTC. As protein: CASSYGTSGYNEQFF.

This clonotype has only one observation. The gene calls are TRBV10-3 and TRBJ1-2; 7 nucleotides match TRBD1. V dropped 3 bases and J dropped 3; count of bases not matched to a gene: 4. This CDR3 comprises 14 residues. Germline V gene data show CDR1 as ENHRY and CDR2 as SYGVKD. The CDR3 DNA sequence: TGTGCCATCAGTGACGGGACAGCCGACTATGGCTACACCTTC. It is translated as CAISDGTADYGYTF.

This clonotype was seen more than once but under ten times. The chain combines TRBV12-3 or TRBV12-4 with TRBJ1-1, with no clear D. V lost 7 bases and J 3 bases, leaving 9 bases between the germline ends. The CDR3 spans 12 residues. The CDR3 region has the DNA TGTGCCAGCATAGGTTGGGACACTGAAGCTTTCTTT. Its translation: CASIGWDTEAFF.

The table lists this clonotype with many counts. V gene TRBV6-2 or TRBV6-3 combines with J gene TRBJ2-5; the match to TRBD2 covers 11 bases. Germline CDR1 is MNHEY and CDR2 is SVGEGT. The V gene end was trimmed by 6 bases and the J gene end by 2 bases; junction bases not matched to a gene: 5. The CDR3 is 15 amino acids. CDR3 DNA: TGTGCCAGCAGCTCCGGACTAGCGGGTCAAGAGACCCAGTACTTC. Translating it yields CASSSGLAGQETQYF.

On this clonotype: A read error may produce the germline difference seen at one junction end. The V call is TRBV7-7, the J call TRBJ2-3, with 8 nucleotides matching TRBD1. The CDR3 length is 15 residues. Germline V gene data show CDR1 as SSHAT and CDR2 as FNYEAQ (reference sequence). CDR3 region: CASSLERQGMHTQYF. The CDR3 nucleotides are TGTGCTAGCAGCTTAGAGAGACAGGGGATGCATACGCAGTATTTT.

The J gene is TRBJ1-2, the V gene TRBV7-2; D is possibly TRBD1 (5 bases). Trimming took off 7 bases at V and 7 bases at J, with 13 bases between the two ends. The CDR3 runs to 12 residues. From germline, CDR1 is SGHTA and CDR2 FQGNSA. CDR3: CASISRDSGYTF. CDR3 in DNA: TGTGCCAGCATTTCCCGGGACTCTGGCTACACCTTC.

The CDR3 bases are TGCAGTGCCCCCCCAGGGGCCTCTGGGGCCAACGTCCTGACTTTC. Translation gives CSAPPGASGANVLTF. The rearrangement uses TRBV20-1 and TRBJ2-6, with D perhaps TRBD1 (6 bases). The CDR3 length is 15 residues. V was cut by 6 bases and J by 0 bases, with 12 bases left in between. In germline, CDR1 is DFQATT, CDR2 SNEGSKA (reference sequence).